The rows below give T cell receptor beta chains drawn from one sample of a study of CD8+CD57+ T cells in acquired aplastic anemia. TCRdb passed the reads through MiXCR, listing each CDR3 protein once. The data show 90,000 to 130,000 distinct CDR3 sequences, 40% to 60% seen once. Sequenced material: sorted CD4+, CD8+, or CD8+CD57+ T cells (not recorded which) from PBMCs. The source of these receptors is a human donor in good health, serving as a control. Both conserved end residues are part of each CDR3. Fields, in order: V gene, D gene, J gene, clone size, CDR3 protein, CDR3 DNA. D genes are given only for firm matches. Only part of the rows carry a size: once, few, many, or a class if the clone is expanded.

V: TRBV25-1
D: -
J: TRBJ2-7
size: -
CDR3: CASSPGGGRGIKNEQYF
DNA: TGTGCCAGCAGCCCTGGGGGGGGCAGGGGGATCAAAAACGAGCAGTACTTC

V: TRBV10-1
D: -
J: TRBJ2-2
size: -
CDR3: CASSQELAGELFF
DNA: TGCGCCAGCAGCCAAGAGCTGGCGGGGGAGCTGTTTTTT

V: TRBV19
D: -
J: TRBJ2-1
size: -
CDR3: CASSIGALGNEQFF
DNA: TGTGCCAGTAGTATAGGAGCTCTGGGCAATGAGCAGTTCTTC

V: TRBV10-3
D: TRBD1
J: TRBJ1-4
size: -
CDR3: CAIRRDRGEKLFF
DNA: TGTGCCATCAGGAGGGACAGGGGCGAAAAACTGTTTTTT

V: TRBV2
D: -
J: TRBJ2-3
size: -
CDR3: CASSEISDTQYF
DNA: TGTGCCAGCAGTGAAATATCGGATACGCAGTATTTT

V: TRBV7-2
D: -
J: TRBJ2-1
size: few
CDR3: CASSLFPSDEQFF
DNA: TGTGCCAGCAGCTTATTCCCCTCGGATGAGCAGTTCTTC

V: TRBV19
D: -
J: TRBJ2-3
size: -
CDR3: CASSMTGGRTDTQYF
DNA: TGTGCCAGTAGTATGACCGGGGGCCGCACAGATACGCAGTATTTT

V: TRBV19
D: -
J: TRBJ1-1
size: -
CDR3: CASSIRLMNTEAFF
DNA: TGTGCCAGTAGTATCAGGCTGATGAACACTGAAGCTTTCTTT

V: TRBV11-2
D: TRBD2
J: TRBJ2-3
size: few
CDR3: CASSLDPSGGLGDTQYF
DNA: TGTGCCAGCAGCTTAGATCCAAGCGGGGGACTCGGAGATACGCAGTATTTT

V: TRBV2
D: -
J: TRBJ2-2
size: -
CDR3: CASSNVNTGELFF
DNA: TGTGCCAGCAGTAATGTGAACACCGGGGAGCTGTTTTTT

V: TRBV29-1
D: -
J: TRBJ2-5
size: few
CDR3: CSVATETQYF
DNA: TGCAGCGTTGCCACGGAGACCCAGTACTTC

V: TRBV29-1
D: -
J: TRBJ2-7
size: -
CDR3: CSVEGGTPPYEQYF
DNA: TGCAGCGTTGAAGGCGGGACTCCCCCATACGAGCAGTACTTC

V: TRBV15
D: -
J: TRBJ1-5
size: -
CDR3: CATSRPNQPQHF
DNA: TGTGCCACCAGCAGACCTAATCAGCCCCAGCATTTT

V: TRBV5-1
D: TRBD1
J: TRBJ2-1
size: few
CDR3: CASRETGDYNEQFF
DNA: TGCGCCAGCAGGGAGACAGGGGACTACAATGAGCAGTTCTTC

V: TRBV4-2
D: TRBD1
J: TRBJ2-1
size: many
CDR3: CASSPGTVSYNEQFF
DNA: TGTGCCAGCAGCCCCGGGACAGTTTCCTACAATGAGCAGTTCTTC

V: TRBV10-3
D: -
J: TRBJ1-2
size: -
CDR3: CAIKPGGGGYTF
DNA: TGTGCCATCAAACCCGGGGGGGGCGGCTACACCTTC

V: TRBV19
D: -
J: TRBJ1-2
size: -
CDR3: CASSMRGDYGYTF
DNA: TGTGCCAGTAGTATGAGGGGGGACTATGGCTACACCTTC

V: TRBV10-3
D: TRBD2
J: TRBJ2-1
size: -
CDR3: CAISDSSGRGDEQFF
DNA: TGTGCCATCAGTGATTCTAGCGGGAGAGGCGATGAGCAGTTCTTC

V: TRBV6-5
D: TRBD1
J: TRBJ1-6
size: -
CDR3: CASSYSEGARNSPLHF
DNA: TGTGCCAGCAGTTACTCGGAGGGGGCGCGTAATTCACCCCTCCACTTT

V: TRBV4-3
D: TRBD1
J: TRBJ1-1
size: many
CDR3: CASSPGTGDATEAFF
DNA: TGCGCCAGCAGCCCTGGTACAGGGGATGCCACTGAAGCTTTCTTT

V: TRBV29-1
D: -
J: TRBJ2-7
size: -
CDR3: CSVERGNDLEQYF
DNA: TGCAGCGTTGAGCGGGGTAACGACCTCGAGCAGTACTTC

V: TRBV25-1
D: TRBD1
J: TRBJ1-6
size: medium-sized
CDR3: CASAGPTSRQGGSYNSPLHF
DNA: TGTGCCAGCGCCGGACCTACATCTCGACAGGGAGGTTCCTATAATTCACCCCTCCACTTT

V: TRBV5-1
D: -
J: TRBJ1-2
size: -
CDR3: CASSWFRERDGYTF
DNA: TGCGCCAGCAGCTGGTTCAGGGAGAGGGATGGCTACACCTTC

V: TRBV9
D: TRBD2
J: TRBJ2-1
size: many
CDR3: CASSVGASGGYNEQFF
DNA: TGTGCCAGCAGCGTAGGGGCTAGCGGGGGGTACAATGAGCAGTTCTTC

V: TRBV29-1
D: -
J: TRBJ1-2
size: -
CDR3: CSVEDPFTGGYTF
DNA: TGCAGCGTTGAAGATCCTTTCACGGGGGGCTACACCTTC

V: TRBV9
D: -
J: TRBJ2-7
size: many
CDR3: CASSATRDKGSYEQYF
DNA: TGTGCCAGCAGCGCAACGCGGGACAAGGGTTCCTACGAGCAGTACTTC

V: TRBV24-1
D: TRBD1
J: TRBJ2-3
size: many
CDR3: CATSDYTGTDTDTQYF
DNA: TGTGCCACCAGTGATTACACCGGGACAGATACCGATACGCAGTATTTT

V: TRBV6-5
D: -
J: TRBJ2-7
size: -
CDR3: CASSYVGVYEQYF
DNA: TGTGCCAGCAGTTACGTAGGGGTCTACGAGCAGTACTTC